This TCR beta chain was found in a study of T cells in Graves' hyperthyroidism and ophthalmopathy (dated by TCRdb to 2018 to 2020). Background on the whole study: Peripheral blood was collected at initial diagnosis, before any treatment. TCR V-J signatures able to tell the groups apart were searched for in a discovery cohort of 90 to 100 patients, of whom around 42 had Graves' ophthalmopathy and about 55 had stable Graves' hyperthyroidism. Whether ophthalmopathy could be predicted prospectively was tested in an independent validation cohort made up of 18 to 20 hyperthyroidism patients plus 17 patients who later progressed to ophthalmopathy. The approximately 98 discovery patients were randomly divided into training and test sets at a 7:3 ratio. The study also compared thyroid tissue and blood T-cell repertoires from about 6 Graves' hyperthyroidism patients. After sampling, hyperthyroidism patients received methimazole starting at 30 mg daily, and ophthalmopathy patients received high-dose intravenous methylprednisolone. The paper describes TCR Vbeta CDR3 sequencing of around 140 peripheral blood samples, made up of roughly 45 ophthalmopathy patients, 70 to 75 hyperthyroidism patients and roughly 17 progressor patients.

This clonotype was recorded at least ten times. No cognate antigen has been identified for it. Per-nucleotide qualities are absent, and no much larger clonotype sits a single base away. Here is what the overall study found, with its caveats: Most expanded thyroid clonotypes (frequency above 0.001) were also detected in blood, suggesting blood repertoires may reflect thyroid immune responses. No statistical method was used to set the sample size in advance, and investigators knew the group allocation. A 13 V-J signature model separated ophthalmopathy from stable hyperthyroidism, with nearly 90% sensitivity and roughly 81% specificity in cross-validation and 80%/75% in testing. During validation, the model predicted progression to ophthalmopathy a median of roughly six months ahead of onset, with just under 71% sensitivity and about 72% specificity.

Taken from the germline V gene, the CDR1 and CDR2 loops are SQVTM and ANQGSEA. The junction shows trimming of 4 bases on V and 5 bases on J, and the gene matches do not reach 0 bases of it. The cysteine opens and the phenylalanine closes a CDR3 of 12 amino acids. Left in the record is the CDR3 DNA by itself, 36 bases read in frame from the first base. Moderately to severely active disease, a Clinical Activity Score of at least 3, a NOSPECS grade of at least 4, and a duration under 3 months were present in ophthalmopathy patients. Patients with uncontrolled infections, other autoimmune diseases, pregnancy or lactation were excluded. Clinical symptoms, serum thyroxine and TRAb, thyroid ultrasound, and orbital computed tomography formed the basis for the diagnoses. PBMCs were separated from 7.5 to 10 ml of fresh peripheral blood using Ficoll-Paque density gradient centrifugation. Total RNA was extracted using Trizol reagent, and RNA quality was assessed on an Agilent 2100 Bioanalyzer.

The TCR beta CDR3 regions were amplified from the RNA transcripts. For the first round of RT-PCR on the TCR CDR3, the HTBI primer set was used together with the Qiagen OneStep RT-PCR kit. Libraries were constructed in a second round of multiplex PCR, after which size selection and purification were performed. Libraries were sequenced paired-end with 100 bp reads on an Illumina HiSeq2000. Processing in the source paper ran as follows. SOAPnuke was used to process the raw data, throwing out any read that contained adapters or uncalled bases, had a mean Phred below 15, or lacked an exact constant-primer or identifier match. High-quality paired reads were merged with COPE v1.2.5, and unique nucleotide sequences were defined as clonotypes. MiTCR v1.1 was used to align clonotypes to the IMGT TRBV, TRBD and TRBJ reference segments. Analysis was restricted to V-J combinations with a frequency above 0.0001, which covered 99.2% of repertoires. The TCS score was defined as the ratio of F50 (clonal expansion) to E x V (chaos), calculated using BLOSUM62-based TCRdist between CDR3 peptides within each V-J. Welch's t-statistics and random forest reduced around 510 V-J features to under 15, which were used in a naive Bayes classifier (R e1071). Starting from the raw public reads, TCRdb applied fastp trimming at Q25, assembled clones with MiXCR and retained in-frame beta chains. Each entry is one CDR3 protein sequence, shown with its most common DNA and genes. The V and J calls shown here were made by TCRdb, not taken from the authors' results. The sample has about 330,000 distinct CDR3 sequences on record, roughly 15% of them singletons. Around 32% of the sample goes to the ten largest clones.

Sequencing used blood. This clonotype was sampled from a woman in her thirties or forties with Graves' ophthalmopathy. The sequence links TRBV29-1 to TRBJ2-1; 9 nucleotides in the junction match TRBD2. CDR3 sequence: CSVGLADNEQFF. The sequence in DNA is TGCAGCGTTGGACTAGCGGACAATGAGCAGTTCTTC.